One and the same sample provided the 31 T cell receptor beta chains below, sequenced in a study of T cells in Graves' hyperthyroidism and ophthalmopathy (dated by TCRdb to the late 2010s). Library preparation used multiplex PCR. Sequenced using an Illumina HiSeq 2000. Amplification of TCR beta CDR3 regions was carried out from RNA transcripts. The TCR CDR3 was subjected to a first round of RT-PCR using the HTBI primer set and the Qiagen OneStep RT-PCR kit. TCRdb took the public reads, trimmed them with fastp at Q25, ran MiXCR for clone calling and kept in-frame beta chains. Records with the same CDR3 protein are collapsed into one entry carrying the most frequent genes and DNA. In this sample the table shows 350,000 to 400,000 distinct CDR3 sequences, roughly 20% of which occur a single time. The ten largest clones add up to 35% to 45% of the sample. Sequenced material: blood. Receptors were obtained from a man younger than 35 with Graves' ophthalmopathy.

This clonotype was counted at least ten times. This sequence joins TRBV7-3 and TRBJ2-3, with D perhaps TRBD1 (6 bases). Germline V lookup: CDR1 SGHTA, CDR2 FQGTGA. The CDR3 has 15 residues. V lost 5 bases and J 5 bases, leaving 17 bases between the germline ends. CDR3 residues: CASSSTGGRGDTQYF. CDR3 bases: TGTGCCAGCAGCAGTACGGGTGGCAGGGGAGATACGCAGTATTTT.

The rearrangement links TRBV7-2 to TRBJ2-5; D remains unclear. Germline loops: CDR1 SGHTA, CDR2 FQGNSA. The V and J ends lost 1 base and 3 bases respectively, with 15 bases between them. The CDR3 runs to 16 residues. CDR3 sequence (DNA): TGTGCCAGCAGCTTAGAGTACTTGGGGTTGGAAGAGACCCAGTACTTC. Its protein is CASSLEYLGLEETQYF.

This clonotype was counted many times. This rearrangement joins TRBV28 to TRBJ1-1; tentative D call: TRBD1 (6 bases). CDR3 length: 13 residues. In germline, CDR1 is MDHEN, CDR2 SYDVKM. V lost 2 bases to trimming and J lost 6 bases, with 10 bases between them. The DNA of the CDR3 is TGTGCCAGCAGTTTAGGCACAGGGTCTGAAGCTTTCTTT. It translates to CASSLGTGSEAFF.

The rearrangement links TRBV6-1 to TRBJ2-7; no definite D call. V was shortened by 6 bases and J by 3 bases, with 12 bases between the two germline ends. Germline assignment: CDR1 MNHNS and CDR2 SASEGT. The CDR3 extends over 13 amino acids. CDR3 loop: CASRHPGDYEQYF. The CDR3 DNA is TGTGCCAGCAGGCACCCTGGGGACTACGAGCAGTACTTC.

Notes on this clonotype: A much larger clone sits a single nucleotide away, making a read error possible. The chain couples TRBV2 to TRBJ1-6, with TRBD1 matching 8 bases. The CDR3 sequence is 14 residues long. The V gene end was trimmed by 8 bases and the J gene end by 7 bases; junction bases not matched to a gene: 7. Germline assignment: CDR1 SNHLY and CDR2 FYNNEI. CDR3 DNA sequence: TGTGCCAGCGGAGGGACAGGCAAAAATTCACCCCTCCACTTT. Translation: CASGGTGKNSPLHF. Full variable domain (remainder filled in from reference TRBV2 and TRBJ1-6): EPEVTQTPSHQVTQMGQEVILRCVPISNHLYFYWYRQILGQKVEFLVSFYNNEISEKSEIFDDQFSVERPDGSNFTLKIRSTKLEDSAMYFCASGGTGKNSPLHFGNGTRLTVT.

The chain carries TRBV6-2 or TRBV6-3 and TRBJ2-5; a weak D match, TRBD1 (5 bases). Germline V gives CDR1 MNHEY, CDR2 SVGEGT. This CDR3 has 13 residues. Between the trimmed V and J ends, which lost 9 bases and 1 base, there was a span of 12 bases. In DNA, the CDR3 is TGTGCCAGTACAACAGGATTCCAAGAGACCCAGTACTTC. Protein: CASTTGFQETQYF.

This clonotype has ten or more counts. The V call is TRBV6-1, the J call TRBJ1-4, with D possibly TRBD1 on 5 matching bases. The CDR3 has 13 amino acids. Between the trimmed V and J ends, which lost 7 bases and 8 bases, there was a span of 14 bases. Germline V gene data show CDR1 as MNHNS and CDR2 as SASEGT. CDR3 sequence reads: CASIRIRGEKLFF. The CDR3 DNA reads as TGTGCCAGCATAAGGATTAGGGGAGAAAAACTGTTTTTT.

This clonotype was recorded a few times. The chain is built from TRBV19 and TRBJ1-1, with 10 positions matching TRBD1. This CDR3 has 15 amino acids. Germline V gene lookup returns CDR1 LNHDA and CDR2 SQIVND (reference sequence). V gave up 4 bases and J gave up 5 bases; unmatched junction bases: 7. As DNA, the CDR3 is TGTGCCAGTAGTAGCCCGGGACAGGGGAGGACTGAAGCTTTCTTT. Encoded protein: CASSSPGQGRTEAFF.

The gene calls are TRBV28 and TRBJ1-1; D is uncertain. The CDR3 has 14 amino acids. Trimming left V 6 bases short and J 4 bases short, with 15 bases between. Per the germline V gene, CDR1 is MDHEN and CDR2 is SYDVKM. The chain's CDR3 is CASRIAGKGTEAFF. The CDR3 DNA follows: TGTGCCAGCAGAATAGCGGGGAAGGGCACTGAAGCTTTCTTT.

This clonotype was seen at least ten times. The rearrangement links TRBV20-1 to TRBJ2-7; TRBD1 might be the D (6 bases). The V gene's germline CDR1 is DFQATT and CDR2 SNEGSKA (reference sequence). Trimming took off 3 bases at V and 6 bases at J, with 15 bases between the two ends. The CDR3 contains 13 residues. The DNA of the CDR3 is TGCAGTGCTAGTTCGGTTAGGGGGAGCGAGCAGTACTTC. Its protein product is CSASSVRGSEQYF.

The chain links TRBV7-3 to TRBJ2-3, with D possibly TRBD2 on 6 matching bases. This CDR3 is built from 15 residues. Per germline, CDR1 SGHTA and CDR2 FQGTGA. V was pared by 5 bases and J by 2 bases, with 14 bases between. Here the CDR3 reads CASSRGVYNTDTQYF. The CDR3 bases are TGTGCCAGCAGCCGCGGGGTCTACAACACAGATACGCAGTATTTT. Full variable domain (rest looked up from reference TRBV7-3 and TRBJ2-3): GAGVSQTPSNKVTEKGKYVELRCDPISGHTALYWYRQSLGQGPEFLIYFQGTGAADDSGLPNDRFFAVRPEGSVSTLKIQRTERGDSAVYLCASSRGVYNTDTQYFGPGTRLTVL.

This chain links TRBV11-1 with TRBJ2-2; unclear D gene. Trimming stripped 1 base from V and 8 bases from J, with 8 bases between. CDR3 length: 13 amino acids. Germline V CDR1 and CDR2: SGHAT, FQDESV (reference sequence). The CDR3 DNA is TGTGCCAGCAGCTTAGATTGGTCGGGGGAGCTGTTTTTT. It yields the protein CASSLDWSGELFF. Using reference TRBV11-1 and TRBJ2-2 for the parts outside the CDR3, the full variable domain is EAEVAQSPRYKITEKSQAVAFWCDPISGHATLYWYRQILGQGPELLVQFQDESVVDDSQLPKDRFSAERLKGVDSTLKIQPAELGDSAMYLCASSLDWSGELFFGEGSRLTVL.

The chain has TRBV19 and TRBJ2-7, with D possibly TRBD1 on 7 matching bases. The CDR3 length is 15 residues. Germline V gives CDR1 LNHDA, CDR2 SQIVND (reference sequence). Trimming shortened V by 1 base and J by 1 base, and 11 bases separated the two germline ends. The CDR3 coding sequence is TGTGCCAGTAGTATAGGGGGGGACAGTTCCTACGAGCAGTACTTC. It translates to CASSIGGDSSYEQYF.

Ten or more counts support this clonotype. The chain has TRBV5-1 and TRBJ2-2; 8 bases align to TRBD1. The CDR3 totals 16 residues. Germline V lookup: CDR1 SGHRS, CDR2 YFSETQ. V shed 4 bases, J shed 1 base, and the junction held 6 bases outside the gene matches. CDR3 nucleotides: TGCGCCAGCAGCCCCCCGGGACAGGAGAACACCGGGGAGCTGTTTTTT. Translating it yields CASSPPGQENTGELFF.

This clonotype was counted only a few times. The chain carries TRBV10-2 and TRBJ1-2, with D perhaps matching TRBD1 (6 bases). The CDR3 is 12 residues long. Trimming stripped 6 bases from V and 4 bases from J, with 9 bases between. CDR1 is WSHSY and CDR2 is SAAADI in the germline V gene. The CDR3 reads CASRGHSYGYTF. DNA of the CDR3: TGCGCCAGCAGGGGACACTCCTATGGCTACACCTTC.

This clonotype was observed a handful of times. This chain joins TRBV28 and TRBJ2-3; no clear D. Deletions cut 5 bases from V and 8 bases from J, with 11 bases between. The CDR3 has 12 residues. Germline loops: CDR1 MDHEN, CDR2 SYDVKM. CDR3 sequence: CASSAVLGTQYF. The DNA for the CDR3 is TGTGCCAGCAGTGCCGTCCTCGGTACGCAGTATTTT. The full variable domain, with the rest looked up from reference TRBV28 and TRBJ2-3, is DVKVTQSSRYLVKRTGEKVFLECVQDMDHENMFWYRQDPGLGLRLIYFSYDVKMKEKGDIPEGYSVSREKKERFSLILESASTNQTSMYLCASSAVLGTQYFGPGTRLTVL.

This clonotype came up many times. The chain links TRBV2 to TRBJ2-7, with TRBD1 as a possible D gene (6 bases). In germline, CDR1 is SNHLY, CDR2 FYNNEI. Trimming removed 3 bases from V and 6 bases from J, with 15 bases in between. The CDR3 has 14 amino acids. This CDR3 reads CASSDLTGLVEQYF. CDR3 nucleotide sequence: TGTGCCAGCAGTGATTTGACAGGACTCGTCGAGCAGTACTTC.

This clonotype was recorded many times. This chain links TRBV12-3 or TRBV12-4 with TRBJ2-1, with a possible D match to TRBD2 (5 bases). The CDR3 has 16 residues. Between the trimmed V and J ends, which lost 2 bases and 9 bases, there was a span of 20 bases. Written as DNA, the CDR3 is TGTGCCAGCAGTTTAAGGGTTGCACGGGGAGTCGGTGAGCAGTTCTTC. Translation gives CASSLRVARGVGEQFF.

The chain carries TRBV11-1 and TRBJ2-2; 12 positions agree with TRBD2. J lost 4 bases, V lost 6 bases, and 9 bases had no gene match. Germline assignment: CDR1 SGHAT and CDR2 FQDESV (reference sequence). This CDR3 comprises 17 residues. The CDR3 DNA reads TGTGCCAGCAGTACGCGACTAGCGGGGGACCTCACCGGGGAGCTGTTTTTT. Its protein is CASSTRLAGDLTGELFF.

This clonotype was observed many times. The rearrangement uses TRBV2 and TRBJ1-1; 7 bases map to TRBD1. Losses at the gene ends were 4 bases for V and 7 bases for J; bases not matched to a gene: 12. CDR3 length equals 15 residues. Per the germline V gene, CDR1 is SNHLY and CDR2 is FYNNEI. CDR3 residues: CASSADGDRVDEAFF. CDR3 coding DNA: TGTGCCAGCAGTGCCGACGGCGACAGGGTGGATGAAGCTTTCTTT.

The J gene is TRBJ1-5, the V gene TRBV29-1; a possible D gene is TRBD1 (6 bases). The V gene's germline CDR1 is SQVTM and CDR2 ANQGSEA. V gave up 7 bases and J gave up 0 bases, with 16 bases separating them. The CDR3 has 15 residues. CDR3 amino acids: CSGKTVDSSNQPQHF. CDR3 coding DNA: TGCAGCGGCAAGACCGTGGACAGTAGCAATCAGCCCCAGCATTTT.

V is TRBV9 and J is TRBJ2-5; 8 bases fit TRBD2. Losses at the gene ends were 6 bases for V and 5 bases for J; bases not matched to a gene: 12. Looked up from germline, CDR1 is SGDLS and CDR2 is YYNGEE. The CDR3 is made up of 15 amino acids. The CDR3 DNA is TGTGCCAGCACACGGGGGGGGCCAAGTTTTGAGACCCAGTACTTC. Its protein is CASTRGGPSFETQYF.

This clonotype showed up just once. This chain joins TRBV24-1 and TRBJ2-7; 10 bases map to TRBD1. This CDR3 is 15 amino acids long. Trimming cost V 4 bases and J 5 bases; bases outside gene matches: 7. The germline gives CDR1 KGHDR, CDR2 SFDVKD. The CDR3 nucleotides are TGTGCCACCAGTGACCCGGGACAGGGGTCGGACGAGCAGTACTTC. Its protein is CATSDPGQGSDEQYF.

As regards this clonotype: The DNA is left out, because the CDR3 cannot be placed on it with certainty; the CDR3 is given as TCRdb lists it. The chain employs TRBV27 and TRBJ2-7; TRBD1, the table's D call, was not compared with the DNA. The CDR3 is 24 amino acids in total, end residues counted. Germline CDR1 is MNHEY and CDR2 is SMNVEV (reference sequence). CDR3 amino acids: CASSLMLTDTQYFGPGTGSYEQYF.

Only a few counts were recorded for this clonotype. V is TRBV12-5 and J is TRBJ2-7; D is uncertain. Trimming cost V 0 bases and J 4 bases, with 19 bases left between them. The CDR3 is made up of 17 amino acids. Germline V gene lookup returns CDR1 LGHNT and CDR2 FRNRAP. CDR3 in amino acids: CASGLVPRVPPGYEQYF. DNA for the CDR3: TGTGCTAGTGGTTTGGTCCCCCGGGTCCCTCCCGGGTACGAGCAGTACTTC.

Points on this clonotype: This clone may be a read error of a much larger clone one base away. This chain links TRBV5-1 with TRBJ1-1; D gene uncertain. CDR1 is SGHRS, CDR2 YFSETQ, per germline. The CDR3 length is 12 residues. In DNA, the CDR3 is TGCGCCAGCAGGGGGTCGAACACTGTAGCTTTCTTT. This encodes CASRGSNTVAFF.

This clonotype was seen more than once but under ten times. The rearrangement joins TRBV10-3 to TRBJ2-3; TRBD2 is a possible D gene (6 bases). Germline loops: CDR1 ENHRY, CDR2 SYGVKD. V was clipped by 9 bases and J by 6 bases, with 10 bases between them. This CDR3 region has 11 residues. This CDR3 is CAMSGGDTQYF. The CDR3, as DNA: TGTGCCATGAGCGGAGGGGATACGCAGTATTTT.

The sample holds many counts of this clonotype. The chain links TRBV11-2 to TRBJ2-3; D possibly corresponds to TRBD1 (6 bases). The germline V gene encodes CDR1 SGHAT and CDR2 FQNNGV. The length of the CDR3 is 14 residues. Trimming removed 0 bases at V and 5 bases at J, with 9 bases between. The CDR3 nucleotides are TGTGCCAGCAGCTTAGAGACAGGTCGAGATACGCAGTATTTT. It is translated as CASSLETGRDTQYF.

There are a few counts of this clonotype. V usage is TRBV19 and J usage is TRBJ1-3; the D is unclear. Trimming removed 6 bases at V and 2 bases at J, with 8 bases between. This CDR3 comprises 13 residues. The germline V gene has CDR1 LNHDA and CDR2 SQIVND (reference sequence). The CDR3 is CASRDAAGNTIYF. CDR3 in DNA: TGTGCCAGTAGGGACGCCGCTGGAAACACCATATATTTT.

Regarding this clonotype: A much larger clone is a single base away; this may be a read error. This rearrangement joins TRBV20-1 to TRBJ2-1; the match to TRBD2 covers 10 bases. V dropped 3 bases and J dropped 5; count of bases not matched to a gene: 7. The CDR3 is made up of 15 amino acids. The germline V gene has CDR1 DFQATT and CDR2 SNEGSKA (reference sequence). This chain's CDR3 is CSASSPSGGDNEQFF. The CDR3 DNA reads as TGCAGTGCTAGCTCTCCGAGCGGGGGGGACAATGAGCAGTTCTTC.

This chain links TRBV6-5 with TRBJ1-6; 9 positions match TRBD1. The germline CDR1 and CDR2 sequences are MNHEY and SVGAGI. The CDR3 runs to 15 residues. V gave up 2 bases and J gave up 7 bases; unmatched junction bases: 3. The CDR3 sequence: CASSYVQGANSPLHF. The CDR3, as DNA: TGTGCCAGCAGTTACGTACAGGGGGCGAATTCACCCCTCCACTTT.